The clone carrying this T cell receptor (beta chain) was picked up one time. Its antigen remains unknown. Noted time point: baseline pretreatment blood. Treatment reported: 15 Gy SBRT to primary tumor, nephrectomy 4 weeks later. Clear cell pathology was present in this patient's renal cell carcinoma. The assay was immunoSEQ multiplex PCR, and TCRdb's table has in-frame clones only and misses some. The table has approximately 140,000 clones, about nine tenths seen once. Germline CDR1 and CDR2: MDHEN and SYDVKM. The V and J ends lost 5 bases and 0 bases respectively, with 14 bases between them. There are 16 residues in the CDR3. These data belong to a study of radiation and T cells in renal cell carcinoma. Overall study findings and caveats: In blood, top tumor clones expanded by 2 weeks, shrinking by 4.

The chain has TRBV28 and TRBJ1-5; D possibly corresponds to TRBD1 (6 bases). The receptor was isolated from a woman aged 70-85 years with renal cell carcinoma. The sequenced sample was blood, obtained from a patient whose treatment included radiotherapy and nephrectomy. The CDR3 bases are TGTGCCAGCAGTCCGGGGGGGCGGGATAGCAATCAGCCCCAGCATTTT. Translation: CASSPGGRDSNQPQHF.